The 18 T cell receptor beta chains listed next were all sequenced from one sample in a study of T-cell reconstitution after alpha-beta-depleted transplantation in children. Molecular barcoding with unique molecular identifiers was used for the TCRbeta library. TCRdb itself ran the PCR reads through MiXCR, one entry per CDR3 protein. The sample has hundreds of thousands of distinct CDR3 sequences, around 9.6% seen once. This sample comprised PBMCs from the stem cell graft donor, obtained from the stem cell graft. The receptors stem from a human donor who donated a stem cell graft to a child with acute lymphoblastic leukemia.

The table lists this clonotype with many counts. The chain recombines TRBV5-1 with TRBJ1-5; D is possibly TRBD1 (6 bases). Trimming cost V 3 bases and J 4 bases, with 14 bases left between them. This CDR3 is 15 amino acids long. Germline V gene sequence: CDR1 SGHRS, CDR2 YFSETQ. The CDR3: CASSSTGTFNQPQHF. The CDR3 region has the DNA TGCGCCAGCAGCTCAACCGGGACATTTAATCAGCCCCAGCATTTT.

This clonotype was seen ten or more times. The chain has TRBV27 and TRBJ2-1; 7 nucleotides align to TRBD2. Germline values: CDR1 MNHEY, CDR2 SMNVEV (reference sequence). V dropped 0 bases and J dropped 10; count of bases not matched to a gene: 12. The CDR3 loop spans 16 amino acids. For the CDR3, the DNA is TGTGCCAGCAGTTTATCGTCAGCGTGGGGGGGTAAAGAGCAGTTCTTC. Amino acids: CASSLSSAWGGKEQFF.

This clonotype was seen more than once but under ten times. The V gene is TRBV12-3 or TRBV12-4, the J gene TRBJ2-5; tentatively, D is TRBD1 (5 bases). The CDR3 is 16 residues long. V shed 1 base and J shed 3 bases, with 15 bases lying between them. The DNA for the CDR3 is TGTGCCAGCAGTTTAGGCGTCAGGGTGATGGAAGAGACCCAGTACTTC. It specifies CASSLGVRVMEETQYF.

The table lists this clonotype with many counts. This rearrangement joins TRBV29-1 to TRBJ2-5; D is possibly TRBD1 (6 bases). The CDR3 runs 14 residues. The ends were cut back, 6 bases at V and 2 bases at J, with 16 bases in the middle. The germline V gene has CDR1 SQVTM and CDR2 ANQGSEA. CDR3 region: CSVETGLRQETQYF. CDR3 DNA sequence: TGCAGCGTAGAAACAGGGTTGAGGCAAGAGACCCAGTACTTC.

This clonotype was detected a few times. The chain combines TRBV5-5 with TRBJ2-1, with 8 bases lining up with TRBD2. Germline CDR1 SGHKS, CDR2 YYEKEE (reference sequence). The V segment lost 5 bases and the J segment 0 bases; nucleotides outside the gene matches: 4. CDR3 length equals 15 residues. CDR3 nucleotides: TGTGCCAGCAGTCCGGGGACTAGCTCCTACAATGAGCAGTTCTTC. Protein product: CASSPGTSSYNEQFF.

The chain recombines TRBV20-1 with TRBJ1-1; D remains unclear. Looked up from germline, CDR1 is DFQATT and CDR2 is SNEGSKA (reference sequence). CDR3 length: 12 amino acids. Between the trimmed V and J ends, which lost 4 bases and 5 bases, there was a span of 11 bases. The CDR3 reads CSATSEVTEAFF. CDR3 nucleotides: TGCAGTGCTACTAGTGAGGTAACTGAAGCTTTCTTT.

This clonotype was counted between two and nine times. V and J are TRBV5-1 and TRBJ2-2; either TRBD1 or TRBD2 may fit D (6 bases each). V dropped 3 bases and J dropped 7 bases, with 16 bases sitting between them. The CDR3 sequence is 15 residues long. The germline CDR1 and CDR2 sequences are SGHRS and YFSETQ. For the CDR3, the DNA is TGCGCCAGCAGCTGGCCCCTACAGGGAGGCGGGGAGCTGTTTTTT. Translating gives CASSWPLQGGGELFF.

There are a few counts of this clonotype. V and J are TRBV5-1 and TRBJ2-1, with 11 positions matching TRBD1. The CDR3 covers 15 residues. CDR1 and CDR2 from the germline V gene are SGHRS and YFSETQ. The trim removed 2 bases at V and 7 bases at J, leaving 5 bases unmatched. CDR3 residues: CASSLGQGAANEQFF. CDR3 nucleotide sequence: TGCGCCAGCAGCTTAGGACAGGGGGCTGCGAATGAGCAGTTCTTC.

This chain uses TRBV18 with TRBJ2-6; D is perhaps TRBD1 (6 bases). V lost 2 bases to trimming and J lost 2 bases, with 13 bases between them. The CDR3 covers 17 residues. CDR1 and CDR2 (germline): KGHSH, LQKENI. The CDR3 here is CASSPEVWGPGANVLTF. Written as DNA, the CDR3 is TGTGCCAGCTCACCAGAGGTCTGGGGGCCTGGGGCCAACGTCCTGACTTTC.

This clonotype was counted ten times or more. The rearrangement uses TRBV28 and TRBJ1-1; unclear D gene. V was shortened by 7 bases and J by 0 bases, with 12 bases between the two germline ends. The germline gives CDR1 MDHEN, CDR2 SYDVKM. CDR3 length equals 14 residues. CDR3 protein: CASTPGALNTEAFF. The CDR3 bases are TGTGCCAGCACCCCCGGTGCGCTGAACACTGAAGCTTTCTTT.

This clonotype was recorded many times. J is TRBJ2-2 and V is TRBV10-3, with D possibly TRBD1 on 5 matching bases. CDR1 and CDR2 (germline): ENHRY, SYGVKD. The ends were cut back, 9 bases at V and 1 base at J, with 9 bases in the middle. The CDR3 totals 13 residues. CDR3 sequence reads: CAISQGNTGELFF. The CDR3 bases are TGTGCCATTAGTCAGGGGAACACCGGGGAGCTGTTTTTT.

This clonotype was seen many times. The chain is built from TRBV11-2 and TRBJ1-1; D not resolved. Trimming pared 2 bases from V and 1 base from J, leaving 14 bases between. The V gene's germline CDR1 is SGHAT and CDR2 FQNNGV. The CDR3 is 16 amino acids. Here the CDR3 reads CASSLSMALGNTEAFF. Here the CDR3 DNA reads TGTGCCAGCAGCTTATCCATGGCTCTAGGGAACACTGAAGCTTTCTTT.

This clonotype was detected only a few times. The genes are TRBV6-5 and TRBJ1-5; 11 bases align to TRBD1. Germline V CDR1 and CDR2: MNHEY, SVGAGI. The trim removed 8 bases at V and 7 bases at J, leaving 13 bases unmatched. CDR3 length: 16 residues. The CDR3: CASHYRDRGREQPQHF. CDR3 sequence (DNA): TGTGCCAGCCATTACCGGGACAGGGGGAGGGAACAGCCCCAGCATTTT.

This clonotype was counted a few times. The chain uses TRBV12-3 or TRBV12-4 and TRBJ2-1; 8 bases are shared with TRBD1. The CDR3 runs 13 residues. Trimming at V came to 8 bases and at J to 5 bases, leaving 5 bases not matched to a gene. As DNA, the CDR3 is TGTGCCAGCCGGGACAGGAGCAACAATGAGCAGTTCTTC. This translates into CASRDRSNNEQFF.

This clonotype was seen only a few times. The chain couples TRBV5-1 to TRBJ1-1; 8 nucleotides align to TRBD1. Looked up from germline, CDR1 is SGHRS and CDR2 is YFSETQ. V shed 3 bases, J shed 4 bases, and the junction held 8 bases outside the gene matches. The CDR3 extends over 15 amino acids. The CDR3 spells CASSSRQGSSTEAFF. CDR3 nucleotide sequence: TGCGCCAGCAGCTCGCGACAGGGGTCGAGCACTGAAGCTTTCTTT.

The chain employs TRBV6-2 or TRBV6-3 and TRBJ2-1; 8 nucleotides agree with TRBD2. J lost 12 bases, V lost 7 bases, and 14 bases had no gene match. The CDR3 is 14 amino acids. CDR1 and CDR2 from the germline V gene are MNHEY and SVGEGT. In DNA, the CDR3 is TGTGCCAGCATCCACGGGACCCGGGGGGGACGGCAGTTCTTC. Amino acids: CASIHGTRGGRQFF.

The chain recombines TRBV2 with TRBJ2-5; weak D call: TRBD2 (5 bases). Trimming left V 5 bases short and J 2 bases short, with 18 bases between. The CDR3 spans 16 residues. Germline V gene sequence: CDR1 SNHLY, CDR2 FYNNEI. The CDR3 DNA reads TGTGCCAGCAGTCCCAGTCTCCAGCGACTACAAGAGACCCAGTACTTC. This translates into CASSPSLQRLQETQYF.

The V call is TRBV27, the J call TRBJ1-1, with a weak D call TRBD1 (5 bases). CDR3 size: 14 residues. The V and J ends lost 6 bases and 1 base respectively, with 12 bases between them. Germline V gene data show CDR1 as MNHEY and CDR2 as SMNVEV (reference sequence). Here the CDR3 reads CASRRRGENTEAFF. In nucleotides, the CDR3 is TGTGCCAGCAGACGGCGGGGGGAGAACACTGAAGCTTTCTTT.